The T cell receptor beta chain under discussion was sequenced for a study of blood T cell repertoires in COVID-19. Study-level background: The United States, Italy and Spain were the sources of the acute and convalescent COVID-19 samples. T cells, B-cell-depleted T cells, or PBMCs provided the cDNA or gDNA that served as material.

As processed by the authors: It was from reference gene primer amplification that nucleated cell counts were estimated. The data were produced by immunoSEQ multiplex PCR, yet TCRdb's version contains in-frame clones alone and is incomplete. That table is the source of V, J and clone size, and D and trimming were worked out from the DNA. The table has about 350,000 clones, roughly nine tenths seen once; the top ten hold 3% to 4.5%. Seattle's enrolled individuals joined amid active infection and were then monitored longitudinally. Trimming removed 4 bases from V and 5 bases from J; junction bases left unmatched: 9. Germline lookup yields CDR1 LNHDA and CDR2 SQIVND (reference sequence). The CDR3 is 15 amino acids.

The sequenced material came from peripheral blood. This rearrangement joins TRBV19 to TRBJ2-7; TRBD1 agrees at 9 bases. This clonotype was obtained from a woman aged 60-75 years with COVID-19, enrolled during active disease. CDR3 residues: CASSTAGTGRDEQYF. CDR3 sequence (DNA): TGTGCCAGTAGTACAGCCGGGACAGGGCGGGACGAGCAGTACTTC.